Listed below are T cell receptor beta chains from one sample, sequenced in a study of blood T cell repertoires in COVID-19. Assay used: immunoSEQ multiplex PCR; TCRdb lists only in-frame clones, some missing. The sample lists about 200,000 clones, 75% to 85% occurring once. Sequenced material: PBMCs or T cells enriched from blood (not recorded which). The receptors here all came from a middle-aged man who had recovered from COVID-19. CDR3s include the opening cysteine and the closing phenylalanine or tryptophan. The D gene is left open where the match is weak. Clone size is given for some rows only: seen once, a few or many times, or a class if the clone is expanded.

.	TRBV9	14	TRBD1	TRBJ1-2	TGTGCCAGCAGCGGCGGGACAGGGCTTCGGGGCTACACCTTC	CASSGGTGLRGYTF
.	TRBV27	15	TRBD1	TRBJ1-5	TGTGCCAGCAGTCCGATAACAGGGGGCGGGCAGCCCCAGCATTTT	CASSPITGGGQPQHF
.	TRBV6-5	14	TRBD1	TRBJ1-5	TGTGCCAGCAGTTCGGACAGGGGCAATCAGCCCCAGCATTTT	CASSSDRGNQPQHF
.	TRBV9	15	TRBD2	TRBJ2-3	TGTGCCAGCAGCGTAGTCGGTAGCGGGTCGGATACGCAGTATTTT	CASSVVGSGSDTQYF
once	TRBV19	16	TRBD2	TRBJ2-2	TGTGCCAGTAGTAAATTAGCGGGAGGACACACCGGGGAGCTGTTTTTT	CASSKLAGGHTGELFF
.	TRBV7-8	12	.	TRBJ2-1	TGTGCCAGCAGCTTTATGGCCGATGAGCAGTTCTTC	CASSFMADEQFF
.	TRBV9	12	.	TRBJ2-1	TGTGCCAGCAACCCAGGGCACAATGAGCAGTTCTTC	CASNPGHNEQFF
.	TRBV3-1/TRBV3-2	13	TRBD1	TRBJ1-2	TGTGCCAGCAGTCGGGACAGGGCCGAGGGCTACACCTTC	CASSRDRAEGYTF
.	TRBV18	15	.	TRBJ1-5	TGTGCCAGCTCACCAGCGGCAGGGAACAATCAGCCCCAGCATTTT	CASSPAAGNNQPQHF
few	TRBV15	15	.	TRBJ2-2	TGTGCCACCAGCAGAGGGTTCGCTAGCCCCGGGGAGCTGTTTTTT	CATSRGFASPGELFF
.	TRBV6-1	13	TRBD1	TRBJ2-5	TGTGCCAGCAGTGAGGACAGGGAGGAGACCCAGTACTTC	CASSEDREETQYF
once	TRBV11-2	16	TRBD2	TRBJ2-1	TGTGCCAGCAGCGTGGGGACTAGCGGGAGGTTGAATGAGCAGTTCTTC	CASSVGTSGRLNEQFF
.	TRBV5-1	15	TRBD1	TRBJ2-5	TGCGCCAGCAGCTTGACCACGACAGGGAGAGAGACCCAGTACTTC	CASSLTTTGRETQYF
.	TRBV28	15	TRBD2	TRBJ2-2	TGCACCCCCTCCTTCCTAGCGGGGAACACCGGGGAGCTGTTTTTT	CTPSFLAGNTGELFF
.	TRBV3-1/TRBV3-2	15	.	TRBJ1-1	TGTGCCAGCAGCCAGACCGGGACTGGGAACACTGAAGCTTTCTTT	CASSQTGTGNTEAFF
.	TRBV4-2	15	.	TRBJ1-4	TGTGCCAGCAGCGCCCCAGGGAGGATAAAGGAAAAACTGTTTTTT	CASSAPGRIKEKLFF
.	TRBV27	16	.	TRBJ1-2	TGTGCCAGCAGTTTTTACAGTGCAGGGGTATACTATGGCTACACCTTC	CASSFYSAGVYYGYTF
.	TRBV12-5	15	.	TRBJ1-1	TGTGCTAGTGGTTTGGTAATCGGCAGCGGCACTGAAGCTTTCTTT	CASGLVIGSGTEAFF
.	TRBV28	15	TRBD1	TRBJ2-5	TGTGCCAGCAGTTCTCCGGGACAGGGGGCAGAGACCCAGTACTTC	CASSSPGQGAETQYF
.	TRBV6-5	15	.	TRBJ1-1	TGTGCCAGCAGTTACTCAGGACACCCTAGGACTGAAGCTTTCTTT	CASSYSGHPRTEAFF
once	TRBV18	17	.	TRBJ1-5	TGTGCCAGCTCACCGGATTCAATGGGCAGGGTCAATCAGCCTCAGCATTTT	CASSPDSMGRVNQPQHF
.	TRBV4-2	15	TRBD1	TRBJ1-3	TGTGCCAGCAGCCAAGGCGACAGGGATGGAAACACCATATATTTT	CASSQGDRDGNTIYF
.	TRBV5-1	14	.	TRBJ1-1	TGCGCCAGCAGCTTATACAGAATTACCACTGAAGCTTTCTTT	CASSLYRITTEAFF
once	TRBV9	17	.	TRBJ2-4	TGTGCCAGCAGCGAATTTGGACACCTAAAAGGCAAAAACATTCAGTACTTC	CASSEFGHLKGKNIQYF
.	TRBV28	10	.	TRBJ1-1	TGTGCCACAGGGGTGACTGAAGCTTTCTTT	CATGVTEAFF
.	TRBV3-1/TRBV3-2	15	.	TRBJ2-5	TGTGCCAGCAGCCGACAAACAGGGTTCGGAGAGACCCAGTACTTC	CASSRQTGFGETQYF
.	TRBV10-3	14	.	TRBJ1-2	TGTGCCATCAGTGAGTCGGAGGGATGGAGTGGCTACACCTTC	CAISESEGWSGYTF
.	TRBV19	14	.	TRBJ1-5	TGTGCCAGTAGTCAGGGAGCGGGGAATCAGCCCCAGCATTTT	CASSQGAGNQPQHF
.	TRBV3-1/TRBV3-2	13	TRBD2	TRBJ2-5	TGTGCCAGCAGCCGACTAGCTCAAGAGACCCAGTACTTC	CASSRLAQETQYF
.	TRBV4-3	19	TRBD2	TRBJ2-4	TGCGCCAGCAGCCAAGATCCTGGGACTAGCGGCATAGCCAAAAACATTCAGTACTTC	CASSQDPGTSGIAKNIQYF
.	TRBV4-2	14	.	TRBJ1-1	TGTGCCAGCAGCCAAGAGCGAGAGGGGAGGGAAGCTTTCTTT	CASSQEREGREAFF
.	TRBV27	17	TRBD1	TRBJ2-1	TGTGCCAGCAGTCCATCCCAGGGGGCTAGCTCCTACAATGAGCAGTTCTTC	CASSPSQGASSYNEQFF
.	TRBV6-2/TRBV6-3	14	.	TRBJ1-2	TGTGCCAGCAGTTACTCGAGGGACTTGAATGGCTACACCTTC	CASSYSRDLNGYTF
.	TRBV28	16	TRBD1	TRBJ1-1	TGTGCCAGCAGTTTCCCCCGTACGGACAGGGACACTGAAGCTTTCTTT	CASSFPRTDRDTEAFF
.	TRBV28	12	.	TRBJ1-5	TGTGCCAGCAGTTTTGATCTTCCAGCCCAGCATTTT	CASSFDLPAQHF
.	TRBV18	12	.	TRBJ2-7	TGTGCCAGCTCACCAATTCTCTACGAGCAGTACTTC	CASSPILYEQYF
few	TRBV15	14	.	TRBJ1-6	TGTGCCACCAGCCCTCGGGTCAATCTTTCACCCCTCCACTTT	CATSPRVNLSPLHF
.	TRBV5-1	15	TRBD1	TRBJ1-2	TGCGCCAGCAGCTTGGACAGGGGGATGACCTATGGCTACACCTTC	CASSLDRGMTYGYTF
.	TRBV4-1	15	.	TRBJ2-2	TGCGCCAGCAGCCAAGATACAGGCTCGGGCGGGGAGCTGTTTTTT	CASSQDTGSGGELFF
.	TRBV7-2	14	.	TRBJ2-5	TGTGCCAGCAGCTTAGATCGGGGCCAAGAGACCCAGTACTTC	CASSLDRGQETQYF
.	TRBV5-4	14	TRBD1	TRBJ2-3	TGTGCCAGCACCCTGTCGACAGGGTTTGATACGCAGTATTTT	CASTLSTGFDTQYF
.	TRBV9	16	TRBD2	TRBJ2-2	TGTGCCAGCAGCGTAGGGGGCGGGAGGAACACCGGGGAGCTGTTTTTT	CASSVGGGRNTGELFF
.	TRBV9	16	.	TRBJ2-3	TGTGCCAGCAGCCCTACGGAGACCTCATTCACAGATACGCAGTATTTT	CASSPTETSFTDTQYF
many	TRBV7-9	15	TRBD1	TRBJ2-1	TGTGCCAGCAGCCCGAGACAGGGGGCGGGCAATGAGCAGTTCTTC	CASSPRQGAGNEQFF